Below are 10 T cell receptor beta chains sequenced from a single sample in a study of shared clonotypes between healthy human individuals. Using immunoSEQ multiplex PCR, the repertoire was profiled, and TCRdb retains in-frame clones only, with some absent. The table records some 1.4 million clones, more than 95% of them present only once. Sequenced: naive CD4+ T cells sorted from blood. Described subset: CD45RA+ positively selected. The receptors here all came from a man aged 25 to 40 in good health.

CDR3 sequence (DNA): TGTGCCAGCAGACAGGATGGGAACAATGAGCAGTTCTTC. This encodes CASRQDGNNEQFF. This chain joins TRBV6-4 and TRBJ2-1, with D perhaps matching TRBD1 (5 bases). Trimming took 6 bases from V and 5 from J, leaving 11 bases between them. CDR1 is MRHNA and CDR2 is SNTAGT in the germline V gene. The length of the CDR3 is 13 residues.

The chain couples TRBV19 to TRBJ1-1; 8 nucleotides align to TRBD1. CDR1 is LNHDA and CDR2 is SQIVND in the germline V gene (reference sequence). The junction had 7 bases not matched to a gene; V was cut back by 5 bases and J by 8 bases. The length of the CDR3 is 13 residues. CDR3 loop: CASSYRGTTEAFF. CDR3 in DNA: TGTGCCAGTAGTTACAGGGGGACAACGGAAGCTTTCTTT.

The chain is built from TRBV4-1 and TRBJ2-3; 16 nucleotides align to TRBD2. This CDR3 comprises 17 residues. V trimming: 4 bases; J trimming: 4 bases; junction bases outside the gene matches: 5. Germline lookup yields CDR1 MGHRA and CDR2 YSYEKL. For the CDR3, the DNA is TGCGCCAGCAGCCCCCTGGGACTAGCGGGAGGGCCAGATACGCAGTATTTT. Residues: CASSPLGLAGGPDTQYF.

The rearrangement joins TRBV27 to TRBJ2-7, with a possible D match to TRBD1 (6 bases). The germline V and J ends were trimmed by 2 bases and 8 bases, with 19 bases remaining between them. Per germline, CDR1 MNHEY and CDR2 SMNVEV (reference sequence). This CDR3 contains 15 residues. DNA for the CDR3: TGTGCCAGCAGTTTAAACGGGACACCTGGTCTCAAGCAGTACTTC. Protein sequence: CASSLNGTPGLKQYF.

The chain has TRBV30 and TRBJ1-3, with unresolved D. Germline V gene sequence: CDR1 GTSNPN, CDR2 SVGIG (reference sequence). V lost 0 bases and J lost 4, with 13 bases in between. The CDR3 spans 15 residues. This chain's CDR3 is CAWSVHAGSGNTIYF. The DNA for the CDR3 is TGTGCCTGGAGTGTACATGCTGGGTCAGGAAACACCATATATTTT.

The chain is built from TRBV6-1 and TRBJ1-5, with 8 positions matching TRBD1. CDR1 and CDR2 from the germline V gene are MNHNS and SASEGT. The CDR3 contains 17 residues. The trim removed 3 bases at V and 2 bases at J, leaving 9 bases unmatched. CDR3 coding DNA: TGTGCCAGCAGTGAGGGACAGGAGATATATGGCAATCAGCCCCAGCATTTT. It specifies CASSEGQEIYGNQPQHF.

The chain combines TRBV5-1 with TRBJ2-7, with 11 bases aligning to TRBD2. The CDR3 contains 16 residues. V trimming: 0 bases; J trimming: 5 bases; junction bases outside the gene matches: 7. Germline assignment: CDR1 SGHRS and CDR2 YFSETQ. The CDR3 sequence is CASSLALAGGYDEQYF. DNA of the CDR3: TGCGCCAGCAGCTTGGCTCTAGCGGGGGGATATGACGAGCAGTACTTC.

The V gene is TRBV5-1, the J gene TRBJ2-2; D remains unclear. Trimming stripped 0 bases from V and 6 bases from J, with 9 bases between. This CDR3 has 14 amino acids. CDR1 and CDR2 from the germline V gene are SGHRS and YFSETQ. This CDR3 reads CASSLASQAGELFF. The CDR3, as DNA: TGCGCCAGCAGCTTGGCCTCGCAGGCCGGGGAGCTGTTTTTT.

The CDR3 nucleotides read TGTGCCACCAGCAGAGACTTCGGGGCCCGGGAGACCCAGTACTTC. Its protein product is CATSRDFGARETQYF. The chain has TRBV15 and TRBJ2-5; D may be TRBD1 or TRBD2 (5 bases each). This CDR3 is 15 amino acids long. Germline V gene data show CDR1 as LNHNV and CDR2 as YYDKDF (reference sequence). Trimming shortened V by 0 bases and J by 5 bases, and 13 bases separated the two germline ends.

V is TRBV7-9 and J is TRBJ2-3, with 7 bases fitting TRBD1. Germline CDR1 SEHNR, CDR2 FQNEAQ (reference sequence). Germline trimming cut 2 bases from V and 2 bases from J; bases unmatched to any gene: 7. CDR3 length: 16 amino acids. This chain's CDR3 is CASSLRAGGSTDTQYF. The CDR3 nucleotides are TGTGCCAGCAGCTTAAGGGCAGGGGGTTCCACAGATACGCAGTATTTT. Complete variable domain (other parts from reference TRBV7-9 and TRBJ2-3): DTGVSQNPRHKITKRGQNVTFRCDPISEHNRLYWYRQTLGQGPEFLTYFQNEAQLEKSRLLSDRFSAERPKGSFSTLEIQRTEQGDSAMYLCASSLRAGGSTDTQYFGPGTRLTVL.